This TCR beta chain emerged from a study of CD8 T cells in Susac syndrome. Germline lookup yields CDR1 SGHNT and CDR2 YYREEE (reference sequence). The CDR3 contains 13 residues. The V and J ends lost 4 bases and 12 bases respectively, with 17 bases between them. Random-hexamer reverse transcription was applied to about 0.45 to 1 ug RNA. MiXCR, run by TCRdb on the immunoSEQ multiplex PCR reads, gives a single entry per CDR3 protein. The sample has about 200,000 distinct CDR3 sequences, more than 85% seen once. Sample: CD4+ T cells from PBMCs. J is TRBJ2-1 and V is TRBV5-4; either TRBD1 or TRBD2 may supply D (5 bases each). The origin of this receptor is a human donor with Susac syndrome. This CDR3 reads CASSPQGPGGQFF. CDR3 DNA: TGTGCCAGCAGCCCTCAGGGCCCCGGAGGGCAGTTCTTC.